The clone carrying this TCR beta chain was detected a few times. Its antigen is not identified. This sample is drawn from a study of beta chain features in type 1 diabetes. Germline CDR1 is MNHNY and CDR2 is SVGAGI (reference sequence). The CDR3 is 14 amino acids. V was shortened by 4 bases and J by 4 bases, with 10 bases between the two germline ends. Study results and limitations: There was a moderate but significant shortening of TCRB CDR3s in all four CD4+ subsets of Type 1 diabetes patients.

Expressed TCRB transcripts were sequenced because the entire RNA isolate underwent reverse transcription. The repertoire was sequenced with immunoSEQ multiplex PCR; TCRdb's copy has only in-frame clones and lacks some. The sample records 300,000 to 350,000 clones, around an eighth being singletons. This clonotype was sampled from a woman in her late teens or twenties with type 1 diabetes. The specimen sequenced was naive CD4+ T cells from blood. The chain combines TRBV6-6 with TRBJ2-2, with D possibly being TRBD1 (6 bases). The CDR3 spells CASSSGQRTGELFF. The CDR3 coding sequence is TGTGCCAGCAGTTCAGGACAGCGCACCGGGGAGCTGTTTTTT.